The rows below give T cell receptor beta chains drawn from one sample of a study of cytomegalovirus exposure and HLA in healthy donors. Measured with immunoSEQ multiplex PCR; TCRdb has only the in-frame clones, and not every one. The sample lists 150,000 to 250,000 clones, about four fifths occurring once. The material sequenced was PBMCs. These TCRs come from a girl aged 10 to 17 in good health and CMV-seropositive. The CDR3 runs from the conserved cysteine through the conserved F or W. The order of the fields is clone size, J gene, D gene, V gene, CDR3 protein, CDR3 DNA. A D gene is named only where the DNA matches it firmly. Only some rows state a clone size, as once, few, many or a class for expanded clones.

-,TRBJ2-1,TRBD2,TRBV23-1,CASSHALAGVHDSYNEQFF,TGCGCCAGCAGTCACGCGCTAGCGGGGGTGCATGACTCCTACAATGAGCAGTTCTTC
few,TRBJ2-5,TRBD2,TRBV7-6,CASSRASGGSETQYF,TGTGCCAGCAGCCGTGCTAGCGGGGGCTCAGAGACCCAGTACTTC
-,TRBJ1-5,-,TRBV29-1,CSVAGGVNQPQHF,TGCAGCGTTGCGGGGGGCGTAAATCAGCCCCAGCATTTT
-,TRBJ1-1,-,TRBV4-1,CASSQGQLGEAFF,TGCGCCAGCAGCCAAGGACAGCTAGGTGAAGCTTTCTTT
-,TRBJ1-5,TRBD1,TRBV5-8,CASSLDRGRGLIDNQPQHF,TGTGCCAGCAGCTTAGACAGGGGGCGCGGCCTAATCGACAATCAGCCCCAGCATTTT
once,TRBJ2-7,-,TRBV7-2,CASSHPGVPYEQYF,TGTGCCAGCAGCCACCCCGGGGTCCCCTACGAGCAGTACTTC
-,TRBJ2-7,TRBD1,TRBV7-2,CASSGDRPRASEQYF,TGTGCCAGCAGCGGGGACAGGCCCAGGGCGAGCGAGCAGTACTTC
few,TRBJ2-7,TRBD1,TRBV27,CASSSRGPNEQYF,TGTGCCAGCAGTTCCAGGGGGCCCAACGAGCAGTACTTC
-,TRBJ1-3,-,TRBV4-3,CASSLEAGNTIYF,TGCGCCAGCAGCCTCGAGGCAGGAAACACCATATATTTT
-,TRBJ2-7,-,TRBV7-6,CASSPTLTSSPYEQYF,TGTGCCAGCAGCCCGACCCTGACTAGTTCCCCCTACGAGCAGTACTTC
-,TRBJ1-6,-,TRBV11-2,CASSLGRVVDSPLHF,TGCGCCAGCAGCTTAGGCCGGGTTGTTGATTCACCCCTCCACTTT
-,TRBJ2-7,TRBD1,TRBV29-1,CSVARQGAGYEQYF,TGCAGCGTTGCCCGACAGGGGGCGGGGTACGAGCAGTACTTC
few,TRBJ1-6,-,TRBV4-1,CASSSDLSSYNSPLHF,TGCGCCAGCAGCTCCGATCTTAGCTCCTATAATTCACCCCTCCACTTT
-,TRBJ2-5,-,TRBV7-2,CASSLPPETQYF,TGTGCCAGCAGCCTTCCCCCGGAGACCCAGTACTTC
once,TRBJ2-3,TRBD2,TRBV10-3,CAIRPSGGRDTQYF,TGTGCCATCAGGCCTAGCGGGGGTCGGGATACGCAGTATTTT
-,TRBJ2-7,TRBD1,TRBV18,CASSPPAGQGYEQYF,TGTGCCAGCTCACCACCCGCGGGACAGGGTTACGAGCAGTACTTC
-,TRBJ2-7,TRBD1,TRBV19,CASSIGQGSPYEQYF,TGTGCCAGTAGTATTGGACAGGGGTCCCCCTACGAGCAGTACTTC
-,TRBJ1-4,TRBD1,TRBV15,CATSRGDRGNEKLFF,TGTGCCACCAGCAGGGGGGACAGGGGAAATGAAAAACTGTTTTTT
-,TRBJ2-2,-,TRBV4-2,CASSRKQGPGELFF,TGTGCCAGCAGCCGCAAACAGGGACCCGGGGAGCTGTTTTTT
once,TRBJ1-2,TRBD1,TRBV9,CASSVYKQGAHGYTF,TGTGCCAGCAGCGTCTACAAACAGGGGGCGCATGGCTACACCTTC
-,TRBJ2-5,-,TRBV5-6,CASSTQAEYQETQYF,TGTGCCAGCAGCACACAAGCGGAGTACCAAGAGACCCAGTACTTC
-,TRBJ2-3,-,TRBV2,CASSTRVRSDTQYF,TGTGCCAGCAGCACCCGGGTCAGATCAGATACGCAGTATTTT
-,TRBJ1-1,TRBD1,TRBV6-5,CASSYSHRGSTEAFF,TGTGCCAGCAGTTACTCCCACAGGGGGAGCACTGAAGCTTTCTTT
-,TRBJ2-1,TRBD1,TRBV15,CATSRVVEGANEQFF,TGTGCCACCAGCAGAGTGGTTGAGGGGGCGAATGAGCAGTTCTTC
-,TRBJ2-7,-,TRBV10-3,CAIRPGTGRPEQYF,TGTGCCATCAGGCCCGGGACTGGGCGTCCCGAGCAGTACTTC
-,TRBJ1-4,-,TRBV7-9,CASGLDRDSSEKLFF,TGTGCCAGCGGCTTAGATCGGGATTCGAGTGAAAAACTGTTTTTT
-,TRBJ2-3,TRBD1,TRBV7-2,CASSLGRTGASTDTQYF,TGTGCCAGCAGCTTGGGGCGGACAGGGGCGAGCACAGATACGCAGTATTTT
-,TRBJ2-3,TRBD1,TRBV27,CASRYIGQGAGDTQYF,TGTGCCAGCAGGTATATCGGACAGGGGGCCGGAGATACGCAGTATTTT
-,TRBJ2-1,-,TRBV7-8,CASSLWGANEQFF,TGTGCCAGCAGCCTTTGGGGAGCCAATGAGCAGTTCTTC
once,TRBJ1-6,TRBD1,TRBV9,CASSVGTGLGSPLHF,TGTGCCAGCAGCGTTGGGACAGGGTTAGGCTCACCCCTCCACTTT
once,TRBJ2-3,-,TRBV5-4,CASSRLAPFTDTQYF,TGTGCCAGCAGCCGTCTAGCGCCCTTCACAGATACGCAGTATTTT
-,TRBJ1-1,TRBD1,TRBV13,CASSPRTGPTEAFF,TGTGCCAGCAGCCCACGGACAGGGCCCACTGAAGCTTTCTTT
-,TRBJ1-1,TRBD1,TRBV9,CASTRDRGNTEAFF,TGTGCCAGCACCCGGGACAGGGGGAACACTGAAGCTTTCTTT
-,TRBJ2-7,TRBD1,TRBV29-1,CSVKGTAYEQYF,TGCAGCGTTAAAGGGACAGCCTACGAGCAGTACTTC
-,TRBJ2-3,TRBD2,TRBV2,CASSEAAGGLDTQYF,TGTGCCAGCAGTGAAGCAGCGGGGGGGCTGGATACGCAGTATTTT
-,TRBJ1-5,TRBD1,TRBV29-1,CSVGQNQPQHF,TGCAGCGTGGGACAGAATCAGCCCCAGCATTTT
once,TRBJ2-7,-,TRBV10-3,CAISGPGHQTSYEQYF,TGTGCCATCAGTGGGCCGGGACACCAGACTTCCTACGAGCAGTACTTC
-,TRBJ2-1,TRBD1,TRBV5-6,CASSIPGQGEQFF,TGTGCCAGCAGTATACCGGGACAGGGGGAGCAGTTCTTC
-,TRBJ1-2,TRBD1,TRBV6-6,CASSPGTGHGYTF,TGTGCCAGCAGTCCCGGGACAGGGCATGGCTACACCTTC
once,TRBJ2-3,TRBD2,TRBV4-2,CASSRLSGGVTDTQYF,TGTGCCAGCAGCCGACTAAGCGGGGGAGTCACAGATACGCAGTATTTT
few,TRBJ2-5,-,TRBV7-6,CASSRRTTSGQETQYF,TGTGCCAGCAGTAGAAGGACTACCTCGGGCCAAGAGACCCAGTACTTC
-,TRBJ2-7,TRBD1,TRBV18,CASSPGTGDEQYF,TGTGCCAGCTCACCTGGGACAGGGGACGAGCAGTACTTC
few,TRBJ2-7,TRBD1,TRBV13,CASSLPGQVVYEQYF,TGTGCCAGCAGCTTACCGGGACAGGTTGTCTACGAGCAGTACTTC
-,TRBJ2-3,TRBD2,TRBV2,CASSDGLAASTDTQYF,TGTGCCAGCAGTGATGGACTAGCGGCTAGCACAGATACGCAGTATTTT
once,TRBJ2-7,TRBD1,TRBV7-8,CASSADRGYEQYF,TGTGCCAGCAGCGCGGACAGGGGGTACGAGCAGTACTTC
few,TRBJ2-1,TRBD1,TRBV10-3,CAISLGTGSLAAAYNEQFF,TGTGCCATCAGCCTCGGGACAGGGTCCCTAGCGGCGGCTTACAATGAGCAGTTCTTC
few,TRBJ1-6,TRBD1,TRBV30,CAWRDRWRDSPLHF,TGTGCCTGGCGGGACAGGTGGAGAGATTCACCCCTCCACTTT
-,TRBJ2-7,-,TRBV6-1,CASSTGRYEQYF,TGTGCCAGCAGCACAGGGAGATACGAGCAGTACTTC
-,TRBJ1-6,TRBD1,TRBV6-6,CASRPGTGGNSPLHF,TGTGCCAGCAGACCCGGGACAGGGGGAAATTCACCCCTCCACTTT
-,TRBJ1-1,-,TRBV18,CASSWARTAGTEAFF,TGTGCCAGCTCTTGGGCGAGGACAGCCGGCACTGAAGCTTTCTTT
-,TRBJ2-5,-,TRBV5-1,CASSPGEVMGETQYF,TGCGCCAGCAGCCCGGGGGAGGTAATGGGAGAGACCCAGTACTTC
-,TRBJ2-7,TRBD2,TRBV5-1,CASSYGGGALYEQYF,TGCGCCAGCAGCTACGGCGGGGGGGCGTTATACGAGCAGTACTTC
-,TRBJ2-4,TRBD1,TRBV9,CASSAGQINIQYF,TGTGCCAGCAGCGCGGGACAGATCAACATTCAGTACTTC
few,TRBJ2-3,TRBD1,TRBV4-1,CASSPLDRGRTDTQYF,TGCGCCAGCAGCCCACTGGACAGGGGAAGGACAGATACGCAGTATTTT
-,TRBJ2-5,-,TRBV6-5,CASSLIGGETQYF,TGTGCCAGCAGCCTCATTGGGGGGGAGACCCAGTACTTC
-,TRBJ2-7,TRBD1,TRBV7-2,CASSPGTGVRKQYF,TGTGCCAGCAGCCCGGGGACAGGGGTAAGAAAGCAGTACTTC
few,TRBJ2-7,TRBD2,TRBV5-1,CASSLVIGRATYEQYF,TGCGCCAGCAGCTTGGTTATAGGGAGGGCCACCTACGAGCAGTACTTC